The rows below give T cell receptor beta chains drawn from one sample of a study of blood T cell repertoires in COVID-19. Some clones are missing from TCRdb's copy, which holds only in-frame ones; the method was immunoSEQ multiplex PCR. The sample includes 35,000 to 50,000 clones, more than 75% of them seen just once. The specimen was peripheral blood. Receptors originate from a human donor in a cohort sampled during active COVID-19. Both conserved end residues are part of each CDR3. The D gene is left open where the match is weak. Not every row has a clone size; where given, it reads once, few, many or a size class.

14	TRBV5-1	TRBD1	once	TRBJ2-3	TGCGCCAGCAGCGTGGACAGGGCCACAGATACGCAGTATTTT	CASSVDRATDTQYF
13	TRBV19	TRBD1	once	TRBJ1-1	TGTGCCAGTAGTGCCCGGGACAGGGGGAGGGCTTTCTTT	CASSARDRGRAFF
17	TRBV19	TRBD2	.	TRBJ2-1	TGTGCCAGTAGTATAGCCACGACTAGCGGGGGGGCATATGAGCAGTTCTTC	CASSIATTSGGAYEQFF
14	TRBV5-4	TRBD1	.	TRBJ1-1	TGTGCCAGCAGCTTGGAACAGGGGGGCACTGAAGCTTTCTTT	CASSLEQGGTEAFF
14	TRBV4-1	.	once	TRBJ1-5	TGCGCCAGCAGCCAAGGTCAGTGGTTTCAGCCCCAGCATTTT	CASSQGQWFQPQHF
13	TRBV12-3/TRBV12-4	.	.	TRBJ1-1	TGTGCCAGCAGTTCCAGGGAATACACTGAAGCTTTCTTT	CASSSREYTEAFF
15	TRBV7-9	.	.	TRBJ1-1	TGTGCCAGCAGCGAAGGGGGGGCGTTGAACACTGAAGCTTTCTTT	CASSEGGALNTEAFF
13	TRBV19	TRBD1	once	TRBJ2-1	TGTGCCACTGGAGAGGGGGCCGGGGTTGAGCAGTTCTTC	CATGEGAGVEQFF
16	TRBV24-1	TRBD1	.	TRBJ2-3	TGTGCCACCAGTGGGACCGGGACAGGGGGCGCCGATACGCAGTATTTT	CATSGTGTGGADTQYF
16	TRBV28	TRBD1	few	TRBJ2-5	TGTGCCAGCAGTTTCCCGGGACAGGGAGGTTTGGAGACCCAGTACTTC	CASSFPGQGGLETQYF
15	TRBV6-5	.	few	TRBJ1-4	TGTGCCAGCAGTTACTCGATTCAGGGTGGTGAAAAACTGTTTTTT	CASSYSIQGGEKLFF
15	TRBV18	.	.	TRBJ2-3	TGTGCCAGCTCAAGCGACAGCCCGTACACAGATACGCAGTATTTT	CASSSDSPYTDTQYF
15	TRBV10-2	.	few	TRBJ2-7	TGCGCCAGCAGTGAGTCTCGGGCCGAGGGCTACGAGCAGTACTTC	CASSESRAEGYEQYF
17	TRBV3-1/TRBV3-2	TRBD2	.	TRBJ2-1	TGTGCCAGCAGCGGGCCGGGACTAGCGGGGAGAGGGAATGAGCAGTTCTTC	CASSGPGLAGRGNEQFF
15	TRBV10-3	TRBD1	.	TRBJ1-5	TGTGCCATGGTAAGTTCCCGGCCAGGGGGTCAGCCCCAGCATTTT	CAMVSSRPGGQPQHF
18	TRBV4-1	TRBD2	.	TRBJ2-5	TGCGCCAGCAGCCAAGACCTAGCGGGGGGGACGTACCAAGAGACCCAGTACTTC	CASSQDLAGGTYQETQYF
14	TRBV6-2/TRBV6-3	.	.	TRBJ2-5	TGTGCCAGCAGCCCCCGGGATAGGAGGGAGACCCAGTACTTC	CASSPRDRRETQYF
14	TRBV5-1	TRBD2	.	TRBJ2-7	TGCGCCAGCAGCTCACTAGCGGGAGCTTCTGAGCAGTACTTC	CASSSLAGASEQYF
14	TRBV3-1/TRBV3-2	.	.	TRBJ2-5	TGTGCCAGCAGCCAAGGACTAGACCCTGAGACCCAGTACTTC	CASSQGLDPETQYF
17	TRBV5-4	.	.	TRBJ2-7	TGTGCCAGCAGCGGAGCGGCGGGGCGGGGGCGCTCCTACGAGCAGTACTTC	CASSGAAGRGRSYEQYF
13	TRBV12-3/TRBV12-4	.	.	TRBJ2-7	TGTGCCAGCAGTTTACAGGGATCCTACGAGCAGTACTTC	CASSLQGSYEQYF
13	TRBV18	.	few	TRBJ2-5	TGTGCCAGCTCACCCGAGGTAGAAGAGACCCAGTACTTC	CASSPEVEETQYF
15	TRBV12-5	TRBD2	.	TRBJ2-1	TGTGCTAGCGAGACTAGCGGGGGCCTCTACAATGAGCAGTTCTTC	CASETSGGLYNEQFF
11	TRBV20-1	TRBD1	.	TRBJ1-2	TGCAGTGCAACTAGACAGGGCGGCTACACCTTC	CSATRQGGYTF
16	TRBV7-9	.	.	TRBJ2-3	TGTGCCAGCAGCTTAGGCCCGGGAACGGGCACAGATACGCAGTATTTT	CASSLGPGTGTDTQYF
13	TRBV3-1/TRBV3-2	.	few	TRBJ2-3	TGTGCCAGCAGCCAAGAGGAGTGGGATACGCAGTATTTT	CASSQEEWDTQYF
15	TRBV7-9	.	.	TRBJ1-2	TGTGCCAGCAGCCCGCTGGGGGGGTTTGCTGGTGGCTACACCTTC	CASSPLGGFAGGYTF
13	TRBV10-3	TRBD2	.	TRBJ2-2	TGTGCCATCAGCGCGGGGGAAACCGGGGAGCTGTTTTTT	CAISAGETGELFF
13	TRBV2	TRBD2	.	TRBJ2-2	TGTGCCAGCGGGAGGGGCGGAACCGGGGAGCTGTTTTTT	CASGRGGTGELFF
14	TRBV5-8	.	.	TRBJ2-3	TGTGCCAGCAGCTTGGGACACCCTGCAGATACGCAGTATTTT	CASSLGHPADTQYF
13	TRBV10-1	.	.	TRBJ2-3	TGCGCCAGCAGTGAGCAGGGGTCAGATACGCAGTATTTT	CASSEQGSDTQYF
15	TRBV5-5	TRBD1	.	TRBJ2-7	TGTGCCAGCAGCCCTACTGCCGGGACAGTCTACGAGCAGTACTTC	CASSPTAGTVYEQYF
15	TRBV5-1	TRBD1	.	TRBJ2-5	TGCGCCAGCAGCAGGGACAGGGTCCTCCAAGAGACCCAGTACTTC	CASSRDRVLQETQYF
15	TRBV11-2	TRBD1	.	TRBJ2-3	TGTGCCAGCAGCCCTAACAGGGGGCGGACAGATACGCAGTATTTT	CASSPNRGRTDTQYF
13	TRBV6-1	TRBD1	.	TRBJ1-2	TGTGCCAGCAGTGAAACAGGGGACTATGGCTACACCTTC	CASSETGDYGYTF
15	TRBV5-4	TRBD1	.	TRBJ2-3	TGTGCCAGCAGCTTAAAGGGACAGGGAACAGATACGCAGTATTTT	CASSLKGQGTDTQYF
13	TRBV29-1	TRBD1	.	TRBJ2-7	TGCAGCGGCCGGGACAGTGTCTCCTACGAGCAGTACTTC	CSGRDSVSYEQYF
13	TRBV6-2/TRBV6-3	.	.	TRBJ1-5	TGTGCCAGCAGTTCCACAGGGAATCAGCCCCAGCATTTT	CASSSTGNQPQHF
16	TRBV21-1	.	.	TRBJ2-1	TGTGCCAGCCCCTACCCCGGGACTACGTCCTACAATGAGCAGTTCTTC	CASPYPGTTSYNEQFF
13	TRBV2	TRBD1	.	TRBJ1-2	TGTGCCAGCAGCGTACAGGGGTACGATGGCTACACCTTC	CASSVQGYDGYTF